A selection of T cell receptor beta chains follows, all from one sample in a study of Graves' ophthalmopathy and Graves' hyperthyroidism. TCRdb analysed the multiplex PCR reads with MiXCR anew, one entry per CDR3 protein. The table has about 740,000 distinct CDR3 sequences, approximately 40% seen once. Sequencing was carried out using peripheral blood. These receptors all stem from an adult man with Graves' ophthalmopathy. CDR3s include the opening cysteine and the closing phenylalanine or tryptophan. Each record gives: D gene, clone size, J gene, V gene, CDR3 protein, CDR3 DNA. The D gene is left open where the match is weak. Not every row has a clone size; where given, it reads once, few, many or a size class.

.	.	TRBJ1-5	TRBV10-2	CASSEGELTRKPQHF	TGCGCCAGCAGTGAGGGGGAACTAACACGGAAGCCCCAGCATTTT
.	.	TRBJ2-5	TRBV29-1	CSVSDSLQETQYF	TGCAGCGTCTCGGACAGCCTCCAAGAGACCCAGTACTTC
.	few	TRBJ1-1	TRBV5-8	CASSLNTFEAFF	TGTGCCAGCAGCTTGAATACTTTTGAAGCTTTCTTT
TRBD1	.	TRBJ1-2	TRBV6-6	CASTQGTGDGYTF	TGTGCCAGCACCCAAGGGACAGGGGACGGCTACACCTTC
.	few	TRBJ1-2	TRBV20-1	CSARFTGGDYGYTF	TGCAGTGCTAGATTCACAGGAGGGGACTATGGCTACACCTTC
TRBD1	.	TRBJ1-1	TRBV15	CATSRENRGTTEAFF	TGTGCCACCAGCAGAGAAAACAGGGGGACCACTGAAGCTTTCTTT
.	few	TRBJ2-7	TRBV2	CASSEGHESYEQYF	TGTGCCAGCAGTGAAGGACACGAGTCCTACGAGCAGTACTTC
.	.	TRBJ1-6	TRBV2	CASQAYNSPLHF	TGTGCCAGCCAGGCCTATAATTCACCCCTCCACTTT
.	many	TRBJ1-5	TRBV7-2	CASSLLGNSNQPQHF	TGTGCCAGCAGCTTACTCGGCAATAGCAATCAGCCCCAGCATTTT
TRBD1	.	TRBJ1-2	TRBV20-1	CSARAGTGRVGYTF	TGCAGTGCTAGAGCCGGGACAGGTCGTGTTGGCTACACCTTC
.	few	TRBJ2-2	TRBV7-9	CASSPGRFYTGELFF	TGTGCCAGCAGCCCCGGACGGTTCTACACCGGGGAGCTGTTTTTT
.	.	TRBJ1-1	TRBV10-3	CAISESTNTEAFF	TGTGCCATCAGTGAGTCAACGAACACTGAAGCTTTCTTT
.	few	TRBJ2-5	TRBV10-2	CANPFRGLREKETQYF	TGCGCTAACCCTTTCCGGGGGTTAAGGGAAAAAGAGACCCAGTACTTC
.	.	TRBJ2-5	TRBV7-3	CASSLMGSETQYF	TGTGCCAGCAGCTTAATGGGTAGCGAGACCCAGTACTTC
.	many	TRBJ2-5	TRBV7-2	CASRPGAQETQYF	TGTGCCAGCCGTCCAGGGGCGCAAGAGACCCAGTACTTC
TRBD1	once	TRBJ1-5	TRBV10-2	CASSVTGPGEHQPQHF	TGCGCCAGCAGTGTGACAGGGCCGGGCGAACATCAGCCCCAGCATTTT
.	once	TRBJ1-3	TRBV15	CATSRDRSSGSTIYF	TGTGCCACCAGCAGAGATAGGTCTTCTGGAAGCACCATATATTTT
TRBD1	.	TRBJ1-4	TRBV29-1	CSVARDRGMGEKLFF	TGCAGCGTTGCCCGGGACAGGGGAATGGGTGAAAAACTGTTTTTT
.	.	TRBJ2-7	TRBV11-1	CASSLNRFYEQYF	TGTGCCAGCAGCTTAAACAGGTTTTACGAGCAGTACTTC
TRBD2	.	TRBJ2-6	TRBV6-5	CASSPIAGSGANVLTF	TGTGCCAGCAGCCCCATAGCGGGATCTGGGGCCAACGTCCTGACTTTC
.	.	TRBJ1-1	TRBV10-3	CAISEGMGTEAFF	TGTGCCATCAGTGAGGGAATGGGCACTGAAGCTTTCTTT
.	many	TRBJ1-3	TRBV10-3	CAISELPGGARNTIYF	TGTGCCATCAGTGAGTTGCCGGGAGGTGCGAGAAACACCATATATTTT
TRBD1	.	TRBJ2-7	TRBV19	CASRVDRGPDYEQYF	TGTGCCAGTAGGGTGGACAGGGGGCCGGACTACGAGCAGTACTTC
TRBD1	.	TRBJ1-2	TRBV7-6	CASSDGQGSSRPCGYTF	TGTGCCAGCAGCGACGGACAGGGGTCGTCGAGACCGTGTGGCTACACCTTC
.	few	TRBJ2-7	TRBV20-1	CSALGGESYEQYF	TGCAGTGCCCTCGGCGGGGAGTCCTACGAGCAGTACTTC
.	.	TRBJ2-2	TRBV7-9	CASSPLDREDITGELSF	TGTGCCAGCAGCCCGCTCGACAGGGAGGATATCACCGGGGAGCTGTCTTTT
TRBD1	few	TRBJ1-5	TRBV19	CASMGRQGNQPQHF	TGTGCCAGTATGGGTAGACAGGGGAATCAGCCCCAGCATTTT
TRBD1	many	TRBJ2-5	TRBV7-7	CASGQGRQETQYF	TGTGCTAGCGGACAGGGTCGGCAAGAGACCCAGTACTTC
.	.	TRBJ2-7	TRBV4-3	CASSPEGGQSSYEQYF	TGCGCCAGCAGCCCGGAGGGGGGACAGAGCTCCTACGAGCAGTACTTC
TRBD2	.	TRBJ2-7	TRBV29-1	CSVVPSVRAQGTSFSYEQYF	TGCAGCGTTGTTCCTTCCGTGCGCGCGCAGGGGACTAGTTTCTCCTACGAGCAGTACTTC
.	.	TRBJ1-6	TRBV25-1	CARSGVVNSPLHF	TGTGCTAGATCAGGGGTGGTTAATTCACCCCTCCACTTT
.	few	TRBJ1-1	TRBV19	CASSNGRGAKAFF	TGTGCCAGTAGTAACGGGCGTGGGGCCAAGGCTTTCTTT
.	once	TRBJ1-2	TRBV7-9	CAGSLLNYGYTF	TGTGCCGGCAGCTTGTTGAACTATGGCTACACCTTC
.	few	TRBJ1-5	TRBV12-3/TRBV12-4	CASSLSTASQPQHF	TGTGCCAGCAGTTTATCGACGGCATCCCAGCCCCAGCATTTT
.	many	TRBJ1-2	TRBV19	CASSNGRRSNYGYTF	TGTGCCAGTAGTAACGGACGACGCTCTAACTATGGCTACACCTTC
TRBD2	.	TRBJ2-5	TRBV10-3	CASSYSRSGLAGGETQYF	TGTGCCAGCAGTTACTCGAGATCGGGACTAGCGGGAGGAGAGACCCAGTACTTC
.	.	TRBJ2-2	TRBV10-2	CAGSEEGANTGELFF	TGCGCCGGCAGTGAAGAGGGCGCGAACACCGGGGAGCTGTTTTTT
.	.	TRBJ2-7	TRBV7-9	CASSSLRDSGYEQYF	TGTGCCAGCAGCTCTCTCCGGGACTCAGGCTACGAGCAGTACTTC
.	.	TRBJ1-5	TRBV24-1	CATSDSGSGRRYEHF	TGTGCCACCAGTGATTCCGGATCGGGACGTCGGTACGAGCATTTT
.	.	TRBJ2-2	TRBV2	CASSYISGSGELFF	TGTGCCAGCAGTTACATTTCGGGTTCCGGGGAGCTGTTTTTT
.	many	TRBJ1-1	TRBV29-1	CSGCTNEAFF	TGCAGCGGATGTACGAATGAAGCTTTCTTT
.	.	TRBJ1-2	TRBV20-1	CSAIQPAENGYTF	TGCAGTGCTATCCAGCCGGCGGAGAACGGCTACACCTTC
.	few	TRBJ2-6	TRBV7-9	CASSQEPDSSGANVLTF	TGTGCCAGCAGCCAAGAGCCCGACAGCTCTGGGGCCAACGTCCTGACTTTC
TRBD1	few	TRBJ1-2	TRBV24-1	CATSDPGTDRGYTF	TGTGCCACCAGTGACCCAGGGACAGATCGTGGCTACACCTTC
TRBD1	.	TRBJ2-5	TRBV12-3/TRBV12-4	CASSSLGQGETQYF	TGTGCCAGCAGTAGCCTGGGACAGGGGGAGACCCAGTACTTC
.	few	TRBJ2-5	TRBV9	CASSTGEVGETQYF	TGTGCCAGCAGCACAGGAGAAGTAGGAGAGACCCAGTACTTC
.	.	TRBJ2-7	TRBV19	CASSLLLGPSSTYEQYF	TGTGCCAGTAGCCTCCTTCTAGGTCCTTCATCAACCTACGAGCAGTACTTC
TRBD1	many	TRBJ2-5	TRBV2	CASSVGQGGTQYF	TGTGCCAGCAGCGTCGGACAGGGGGGGACCCAGTACTTC
TRBD2	few	TRBJ2-5	TRBV7-9	CASSRKGLAGETQYF	TGTGCCAGCAGCCGGAAGGGACTAGCGGGAGAGACCCAGTACTTC
TRBD2	.	TRBJ2-7	TRBV10-3	CAISVELAGVYEQYF	TGTGCCATCAGCGTTGAACTAGCGGGAGTTTACGAGCAGTACTTC
.	many	TRBJ2-7	TRBV7-2	CASSVDGGAGRREQYF	TGTGCCAGCAGCGTAGATGGCGGGGCAGGGCGGCGGGAGCAGTACTTC
TRBD1	.	TRBJ1-6	TRBV12-3/TRBV12-4	CASSAAGGADSPLHF	TGTGCCAGCAGTGCGGCAGGGGGCGCGGATTCACCCCTCCACTTT
.	.	TRBJ1-6	TRBV9	CASSRDRIGDSPLHF	TGTGCCAGCAGCCGGGACCGCATAGGGGATTCACCCCTCCACTTT
.	.	TRBJ1-3	TRBV9	CASSARDTSGNTIYF	TGTGCCAGCAGCGCGAGGGACACTTCTGGAAACACCATATATTTT
.	.	TRBJ2-2	TRBV7-8	CASSASSGELFF	TGTGCCAGTAGTGCCTCGTCCGGGGAGCTGTTTTTT